This record covers a single T cell receptor beta chain. Antigen: not known. This CDR3 is 14 amino acids long. The germline CDR1 and CDR2 sequences are LNHDA and SQIVND (reference sequence). The J segment lost 6 bases and the V segment lost 3 bases, leaving 4 bases of the junction unmatched. The data were obtained in a study of cytomegalovirus exposure and HLA in healthy donors. Study as a whole: Clustering assigned about 79% of the approximately 400 genotyped donors to the Caucasian-associated ancestry cluster. Broader study findings: Previously analyzed data showed that most TCR beta V segments were productive at a frequency of about 87% or about 30%.

In the PCR, 60 Vbeta and 13 Jbeta primers were used. Profiled with immunoSEQ multiplex PCR; TCRdb holds only in-frame clones, not every one. The sample yields fewer than 200,000 clones, 80% to 90% seen once. V usage is TRBV19 and J usage is TRBJ1-4; TRBD1 matches at 7 bases. The TCR originated in a woman aged 18-29 years in good health and CMV-seronegative. Sequenced: PBMCs. CDR3: CASSMLGQDEKLFF. The CDR3 DNA is TGTGCCAGTAGTATGCTCGGACAGGATGAAAAACTGTTTTTT.